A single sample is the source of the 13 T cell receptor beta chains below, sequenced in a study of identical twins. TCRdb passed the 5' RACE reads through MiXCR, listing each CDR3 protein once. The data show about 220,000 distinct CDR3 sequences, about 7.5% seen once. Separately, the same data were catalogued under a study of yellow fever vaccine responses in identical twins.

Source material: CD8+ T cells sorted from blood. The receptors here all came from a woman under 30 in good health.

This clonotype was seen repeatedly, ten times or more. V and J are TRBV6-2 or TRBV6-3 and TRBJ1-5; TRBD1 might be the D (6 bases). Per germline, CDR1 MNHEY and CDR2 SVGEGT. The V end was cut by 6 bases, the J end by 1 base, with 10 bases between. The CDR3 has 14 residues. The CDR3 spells CASSTRGSNQPQHF. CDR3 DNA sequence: TGTGCCAGCAGCACCAGGGGAAGCAATCAGCCCCAGCATTTT.

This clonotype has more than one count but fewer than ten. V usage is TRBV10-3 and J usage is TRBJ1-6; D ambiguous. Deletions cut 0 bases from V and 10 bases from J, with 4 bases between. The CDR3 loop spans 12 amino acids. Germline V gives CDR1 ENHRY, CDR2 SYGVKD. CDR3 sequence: CAISESESPLHF. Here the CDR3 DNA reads TGTGCCATCAGTGAGTCGGAATCACCCCTCCACTTT.

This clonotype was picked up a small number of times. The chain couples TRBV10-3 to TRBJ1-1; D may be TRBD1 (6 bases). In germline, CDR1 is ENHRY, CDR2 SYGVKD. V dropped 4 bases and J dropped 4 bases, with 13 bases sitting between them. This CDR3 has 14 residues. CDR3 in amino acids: CAISGLGGFTEAFF. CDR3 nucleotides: TGTGCCATCAGTGGATTAGGGGGGTTCACTGAAGCTTTCTTT.

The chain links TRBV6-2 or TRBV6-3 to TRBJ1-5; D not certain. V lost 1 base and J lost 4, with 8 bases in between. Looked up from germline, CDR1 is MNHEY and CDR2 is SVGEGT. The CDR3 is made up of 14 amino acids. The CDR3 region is CASSYFQTNQPQHF. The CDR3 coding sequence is TGTGCCAGCAGTTACTTCCAAACTAATCAGCCCCAGCATTTT.

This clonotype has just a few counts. CDR3 nucleotide sequence: TGTGCCAGCAGTGAAGGGGACATCATCTCCTACGAGCAGTACTTC. It yields the protein CASSEGDIISYEQYF. The V call is TRBV6-1, the J call TRBJ2-7, with TRBD1 as a possible D gene (6 bases). V was pared by 1 base and J by 0 bases, with 10 bases between. CDR1 and CDR2 from the germline V gene are MNHNS and SASEGT. CDR3 size: 15 residues.

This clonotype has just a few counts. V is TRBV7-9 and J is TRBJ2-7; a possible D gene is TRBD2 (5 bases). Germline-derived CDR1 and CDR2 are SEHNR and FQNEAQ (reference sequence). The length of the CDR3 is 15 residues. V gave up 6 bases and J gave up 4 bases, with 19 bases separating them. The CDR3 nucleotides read TGTGCCAGCAGTAATTCTCCAAGCGGAATTTACGAGCAGTACTTC. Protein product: CASSNSPSGIYEQYF. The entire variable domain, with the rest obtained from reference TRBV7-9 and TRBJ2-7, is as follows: DTGVSQNPRHKITKRGQNVTFRCDPISEHNRLYWYRQTLGQGPEFLTYFQNEAQLEKSRLLSDRFSAERPKGSFSTLEIQRTEQGDSAMYLCASSNSPSGIYEQYFGPGTRLTVT.

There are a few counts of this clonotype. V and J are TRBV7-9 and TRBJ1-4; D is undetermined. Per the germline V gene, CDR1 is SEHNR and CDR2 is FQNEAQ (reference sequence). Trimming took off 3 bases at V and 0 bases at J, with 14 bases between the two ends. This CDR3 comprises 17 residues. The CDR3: CASSFSGLGATNEKLFF. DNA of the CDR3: TGTGCCAGCAGCTTTTCCGGTTTAGGCGCAACTAATGAAAAACTGTTTTTT.

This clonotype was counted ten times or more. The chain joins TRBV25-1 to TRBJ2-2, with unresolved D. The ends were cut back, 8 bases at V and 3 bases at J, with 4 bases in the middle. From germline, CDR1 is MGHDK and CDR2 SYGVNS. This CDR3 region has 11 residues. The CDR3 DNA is TGTGCCAGCCTATACACCGGGGAGCTGTTTTTT. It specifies CASLYTGELFF.

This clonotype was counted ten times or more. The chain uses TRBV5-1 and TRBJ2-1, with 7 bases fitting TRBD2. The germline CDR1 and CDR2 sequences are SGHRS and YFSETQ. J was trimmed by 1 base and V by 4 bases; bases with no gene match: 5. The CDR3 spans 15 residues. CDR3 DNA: TGCGCCAGCAGCAGCGGGGACCGTTCCTACAATGAGCAGTTCTTC. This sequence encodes CASSSGDRSYNEQFF.

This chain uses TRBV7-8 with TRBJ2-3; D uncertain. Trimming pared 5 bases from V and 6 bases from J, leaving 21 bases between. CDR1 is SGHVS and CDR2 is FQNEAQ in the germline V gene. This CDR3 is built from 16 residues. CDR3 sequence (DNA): TGTGCCAGCAGCCCCATAGCAATTATGGTGGTGGATACGCAGTATTTT. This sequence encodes CASSPIAIMVVDTQYF.

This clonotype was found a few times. In DNA, the CDR3 is TGTGCCAGCAGCTCGAGACTAGCGGGAGGCAACACAGATACGCAGTATTTT. Translated, it gives CASSSRLAGGNTDTQYF. V and J are TRBV7-6 and TRBJ2-3, with 13 positions matching TRBD2. Germline V gives CDR1 SGHVS, CDR2 FNYEAQ. V dropped 4 bases and J dropped 2; count of bases not matched to a gene: 6. This CDR3 comprises 17 residues.

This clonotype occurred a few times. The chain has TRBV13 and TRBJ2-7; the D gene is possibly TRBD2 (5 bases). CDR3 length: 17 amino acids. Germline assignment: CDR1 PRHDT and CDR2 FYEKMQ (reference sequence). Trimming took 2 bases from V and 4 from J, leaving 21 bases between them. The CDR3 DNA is TGTGCCAGCAGCTTATCGTTCCGGACTGTAATGGGGTACGAGCAGTACTTC. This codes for CASSLSFRTVMGYEQYF.

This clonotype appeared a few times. As DNA, the CDR3 is TGTGCCAGCAGCGACGAAACTGCCCGGGGCCGCCAGGCCGGGGAGCTGTTTTTT. It yields the protein CASSDETARGRQAGELFF. The V gene is TRBV11-2, the J gene TRBJ2-2, with D possibly being TRBD1 or TRBD2 (5 bases each). The CDR3 runs 18 residues. Germline V lookup: CDR1 SGHAT, CDR2 FQNNGV. V lost 5 bases to trimming and J lost 6 bases, with 25 bases between them.